This entry lists 22 T cell receptor beta chains sequenced from one sample in a study of a mutant IDH1 vaccine in newly diagnosed glioma. Data came from immunoSEQ multiplex PCR; TCRdb stores just in-frame clones and leaves some out. The table shows around 67,000 clones, with about four fifths occurring only once. Time point specified: baseline, week 1 (first vaccination visit). Treatment noted: pre-vaccination baseline after standard-of-care therapy. Sequenced here: peripheral blood mononuclear cells (PBMCs), sampled from a glioma patient treated with radiotherapy, temozolomide or both. All receptors derive from a woman younger than 30 with glioma. Some clones in this sample may be carry-over from other donors' samples.

The chain links TRBV11-3 to TRBJ2-7; TRBD1 aligns across 8 bases. The CDR3 has 15 amino acids. CDR1 SGHNT and CDR2 YENEEA come from the germline V gene. V was clipped by 5 bases and J by 4 bases; unmatched bases: 10. CDR3 bases: TGTGCCAGCAGCGGCAGGGGGCTTCTCGTATACGAGCAGTACTTC. Its translation is CASSGRGLLVYEQYF.

The chain uses TRBV29-1 and TRBJ1-2; 7 nucleotides agree with TRBD1. Trimming at V came to 5 bases and at J to 1 base, leaving 4 bases not matched to a gene. Germline V gene sequence: CDR1 SQVTM, CDR2 ANQGSEA. The CDR3 sequence is 13 residues long. CDR3 coding DNA: TGCAGCGTTCAACGGGACAGTAACTATGGCTACACCTTC. It encodes CSVQRDSNYGYTF.

This chain uses TRBV10-3 with TRBJ1-2; 7 nucleotides line up with TRBD1. After removal of 10 bases from V and 2 bases from J, the junction contained 7 bases not matched to a gene. Germline V gene data show CDR1 as ENHRY and CDR2 as SYGVKD. The CDR3 runs to 13 residues. The CDR3 DNA reads as TGTGCCACCAGGGACAGCCGAAACTATGGCTACACCTTC. Protein sequence: CATRDSRNYGYTF.

V gene TRBV5-1 combines with J gene TRBJ1-3; 7 bases are shared with TRBD1. Germline-derived CDR1 and CDR2 are SGHRS and YFSETQ. The CDR3 is made up of 15 amino acids. V lost 4 bases to trimming and J lost 1 base; unmatched junction nucleotides: 5. CDR3 loop: CASSLTGASGNTIYF. The CDR3 nucleotides read TGCGCCAGCAGCCTAACAGGGGCGTCTGGAAACACCATATATTTT.

The table lists this clone with a count of one. The chain has TRBV11-2 and TRBJ2-5; 13 nucleotides agree with TRBD2. Trimming cost V 5 bases and J 4 bases; bases outside gene matches: 4. There are 15 residues in the CDR3. CDR1 and CDR2 from the germline V gene are SGHAT and FQNNGV. This chain's CDR3 is CASSQWTSGGETQYF. The CDR3 bases are TGTGCCAGCAGCCAATGGACTAGCGGGGGAGAGACCCAGTACTTC.

The chain couples TRBV5-1 to TRBJ1-6, with TRBD1 matching 8 bases. V lost 0 bases and J lost 9; bases outside the gene matches: 2. The CDR3 runs 14 residues. Germline-derived CDR1 and CDR2 are SGHRS and YFSETQ. CDR3 nucleotides: TGCGCCAGCAGCTTGGAACAGGGGGTTTCACCCCTCCACTTT. Translated: CASSLEQGVSPLHF.

The V gene is TRBV6-6, the J gene TRBJ2-7; 13 positions match TRBD2. Germline CDR1 is MNHNY and CDR2 is SVGAGI (reference sequence). V lost 5 bases, J lost 3 bases, and 1 base stayed unmatched. This CDR3 has 14 amino acids. The CDR3 DNA sequence: TGTGCCAGCAGTAGGACTAGCGGGGGCTACGAGCAGTACTTC. Protein: CASSRTSGGYEQYF.

This clone was seen more than once but under ten times. This rearrangement joins TRBV11-3 to TRBJ1-1; possible D gene TRBD1, 6 bases. CDR1 SGHNT and CDR2 YENEEA come from the germline V gene. The CDR3 is 14 residues long. V was clipped by 2 bases and J by 8 bases, with 15 bases between them. The CDR3 reads CASSLPGTQGEAFF. The CDR3 DNA reads as TGTGCCAGCAGCTTACCGGGTACCCAGGGGGAAGCTTTCTTT.

The chain employs TRBV6-6 and TRBJ2-1; D is tentatively TRBD1 or TRBD2 (5 bases each). Trimming shortened V by 6 bases and J by 13 bases, and 16 bases separated the two germline ends. The CDR3 loop spans 12 amino acids. Germline V lookup: CDR1 MNHNY, CDR2 SVGAGI (reference sequence). CDR3 sequence reads: CASSGTELEQFF. The CDR3 nucleotides read TGTGCCAGCAGCGGGACGGAGCTGGAACAGTTCTTC.

This chain links TRBV5-4 with TRBJ2-5, with 16 bases that match TRBD2. Germline CDR1 and CDR2: SGHNT and YYREEE (reference sequence). Trimming cost V 3 bases and J 3 bases; bases outside gene matches: 5. CDR3 length: 17 amino acids. CDR3 sequence reads: CASSSTGTSGREETQYF. CDR3 nucleotides: TGTGCCAGCAGCTCCACCGGGACTAGCGGGAGGGAAGAGACCCAGTACTTC.

This sequence joins TRBV9 and TRBJ1-1; D gene unclear. Germline V lookup: CDR1 SGDLS, CDR2 YYNGEE. The V gene lost 4 bases and the J gene lost 8 bases, with 15 bases spanning the gap. CDR3 length: 13 amino acids. DNA for the CDR3: TGTGCCAGCAGCCCAGACGGGGTCGTGGAAGCTTTCTTT. Its translation: CASSPDGVVEAFF.

The rearrangement uses TRBV6-5 and TRBJ1-1; weak D call: TRBD1 (5 bases). The germline CDR1 and CDR2 sequences are MNHEY and SVGAGI. The CDR3 runs to 13 residues. The V end lost 6 bases, the J end lost 3 bases, and 11 bases lay between the germline ends. CDR3 sequence (DNA): TGTGCCAGCAGGGATAACAGGCACACTGAAGCTTTCTTT. Translation gives CASRDNRHTEAFF.

The CDR3 sequence: CASSIGPGRNTEAFF. In DNA form, the CDR3 reads TGTGCCAGTAGTATCGGGCCGGGAAGGAACACTGAAGCTTTCTTT. The rearrangement links TRBV19 to TRBJ1-1; D ambiguous. The germline CDR1 and CDR2 sequences are LNHDA and SQIVND (reference sequence). The CDR3 is 15 residues long. The V end lost 3 bases, the J end lost 1 base, and 12 bases lay between the germline ends.

Regarding this clone: Other DNA sequences within the sample encode an identical CDR3. The chain employs TRBV6-1 and TRBJ1-2; 10 bases match TRBD1. The trim removed 5 bases at V and 2 bases at J, leaving 5 bases unmatched. The CDR3 totals 15 residues. The germline V gene encodes CDR1 MNHNS and CDR2 SASEGT. The CDR3 bases are TGTGCCAGCAGTCCCGACAGGGGGCTGAACTATGGCTACACCTTC. Its translation: CASSPDRGLNYGYTF.

The V gene is TRBV4-1, the J gene TRBJ2-7; the match to TRBD2 covers 7 bases. V gave up 2 bases and J gave up 7 bases; unmatched junction bases: 11. CDR1 is MGHRA and CDR2 is YSYEKL in the germline V gene. The CDR3 is 15 amino acids. The CDR3 DNA follows: TGCGCCAGCAGCCAAACCTCCGGGAGGCTGGGGGAGCAGTACTTC. Translated, it gives CASSQTSGRLGEQYF.

The rearrangement uses TRBV5-1 and TRBJ1-1; no definite D call. CDR1 and CDR2 from the germline V gene are SGHRS and YFSETQ. Trimming pared 0 bases from V and 3 bases from J, leaving 6 bases between. CDR3 size: 13 residues. This CDR3 reads CASSLVGDTEAFF. CDR3 bases: TGCGCCAGCAGCTTGGTTGGGGACACTGAAGCTTTCTTT.

The V gene is TRBV7-2, the J gene TRBJ1-4; D unclear. The CDR3 has 15 amino acids. CDR1 and CDR2 from the germline V gene are SGHTA and FQGNSA. V was shortened by 0 bases and J by 13 bases, with 18 bases between the two germline ends. The CDR3 DNA sequence: TGTGCCAGCAGCTTAGCGCCTGGAGGGCGGGATGGACTGTTTTTT. Its protein product is CASSLAPGGRDGLFF.

This clone has a single count. The chain joins TRBV5-3 to TRBJ2-5; D is perhaps TRBD2 (5 bases). TRBV5-3 is designated an ORF whose function remains uncertain. Trimming cost V 4 bases and J 4 bases, with 11 bases left between them. This CDR3 is 13 amino acids long. CDR3 loop: CARSRGTIETQYF. DNA for the CDR3: TGTGCCAGAAGCCGGGGAACGATAGAGACCCAGTACTTC.

Written as DNA, the CDR3 is TGTGCCAGCTCACGACAGGGTTGGAATGGCTACACCTTC. Its protein is CASSRQGWNGYTF. The chain has TRBV13 and TRBJ1-2; 7 nucleotides line up with TRBD1. Germline V gene sequence: CDR1 PRHDT, CDR2 FYEKMQ (reference sequence). CDR3 size: 13 residues. V was clipped by 8 bases and J by 6 bases; unmatched bases: 9.

This clone was picked up one time. The chain recombines TRBV18 with TRBJ1-1, with 7 bases fitting TRBD1. The CDR3 has 17 residues. J gave up 0 bases and V 3 bases, and 10 bases lay outside the gene matches. From germline, CDR1 is KGHSH and CDR2 LQKENI. CDR3 nucleotides: TGTGCCAGCTCACCGTTGGCAGGGGGGCTGGTGAACACTGAAGCTTTCTTT. This encodes CASSPLAGGLVNTEAFF. Full variable domain (remainder filled in from reference TRBV18 and TRBJ1-1): NAGVMQNPRHLVRRRGQEARLRCSPMKGHSHVYWYRQLPEEGLKFMVYLQKENIIDESGMPKERFSAEFPKEGPSILRIQQVVRGDSAAYFCASSPLAGGLVNTEAFFGQGTRLTVV.

Of note for this clone: The sample contains more than one DNA sequence encoding this CDR3. The chain is built from TRBV2 and TRBJ2-7; D is uncertain. Germline V gives CDR1 SNHLY, CDR2 FYNNEI. The CDR3 is 11 residues long. Trimming took off 5 bases at V and 3 bases at J, with 5 bases between the two ends. CDR3 nucleotide sequence: TGTGCCAGCAGTCCAAGCTACGAGCAGTACTTC. It codes for CASSPSYEQYF.

The V and J genes are TRBV7-2 and TRBJ1-6; D ambiguous. V was trimmed by 3 bases and J by 8 bases, leaving 11 bases between them. The germline V gene has CDR1 SGHTA and CDR2 FQGNSA. This CDR3 is 14 amino acids long. CDR3: CASSLTRTHSPLHF. The CDR3 region has the DNA TGTGCCAGCAGCTTGACCCGGACTCATTCACCCCTCCACTTT.